These T cell receptor beta chains were read from a single sample in a study of shared clonotypes between healthy human individuals. The protocol was immunoSEQ multiplex PCR, while the TCRdb copy is restricted to in-frame clones and leaves out a portion. Among approximately 710,000 clones listed, less than 95% were seen once. The sample comprised memory CD8+ T cells from PBMCs. The receptors were gathered from a man aged 18 to 30 in good health. Some clones in this sample may be carry-over from other donors' samples. Each CDR3 is given with its conserved first and last residue. Fields, in order: J gene, clone size, D gene, V gene, CDR3 DNA, CDR3 protein. A D gene is named only where the DNA matches it firmly. Part of the rows lack a size; the others show once, few, many or a class for expanded clones.

>TRBJ2-7|NA|NA|TRBV2
TGTGCCAGCAGTGAACTCTCCGAAGGCAGGGCCCCTTCAAGTGAGCAGTACTTC
CASSELSEGRAPSSEQYF
>TRBJ1-2|NA|NA|TRBV4-3
TGCGCCAGCAGCCAAGCACGGGGCTACTACTATGGCTACACCTTC
CASSQARGYYYGYTF
>TRBJ2-7|NA|NA|TRBV6-5
TGTGCCAGCAGGGCTGCTAGAGGGTACTACGAGCAGTACTTC
CASRAARGYYEQYF
>TRBJ2-1|NA|TRBD2|TRBV10-3
TGTGCCATCAGTGATCTTTTGGGGACTAGCCCCTACAATGAGCAGTTCTTC
CAISDLLGTSPYNEQFF
>TRBJ2-5|NA|NA|TRBV19
TGTGCCAGTAGGGTCAGTTATAACCAAGAGACCCAGTACTTC
CASRVSYNQETQYF
>TRBJ2-7|NA|NA|TRBV7-9
TGTGCCAGCAGCCGAAGGACGGGCCAAGTGGAAGACGAGCAGTACTTC
CASSRRTGQVEDEQYF
>TRBJ1-2|NA|NA|TRBV9
TGTGCCAGCAGCGGGCGGGCAGTACCCTATGGCTACACCTTC
CASSGRAVPYGYTF
>TRBJ1-1|NA|TRBD1|TRBV7-3
TGTGCCAGCAGCCGGGGACAGGGGCCGAACACTGAAGCTTTCTTT
CASSRGQGPNTEAFF
>TRBJ1-5|once|NA|TRBV19
TGTGCCAGTAGTATAGGGGAGGGACACTATAGCAATCAGCCCCAGCATTTT
CASSIGEGHYSNQPQHF
>TRBJ2-2|NA|TRBD1|TRBV27
TGTGCCAGCAGCCACAGGGGGCCGGGGGAGCTGTTTTTT
CASSHRGPGELFF